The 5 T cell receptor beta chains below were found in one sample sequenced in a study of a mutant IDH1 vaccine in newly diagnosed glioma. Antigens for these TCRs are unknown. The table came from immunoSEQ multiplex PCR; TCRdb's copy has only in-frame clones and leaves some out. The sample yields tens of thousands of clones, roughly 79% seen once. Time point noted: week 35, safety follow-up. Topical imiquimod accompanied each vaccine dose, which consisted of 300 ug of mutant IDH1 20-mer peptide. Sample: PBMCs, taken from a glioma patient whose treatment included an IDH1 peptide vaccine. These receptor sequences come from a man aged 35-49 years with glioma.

This CDR3 reads CASSLGQRNQPQHF. DNA of the CDR3: TGTGCCAGCAGCTTAGGTCAGCGCAATCAGCCCCAGCATTTT. The rearrangement joins TRBV7-8 to TRBJ1-5; D remains unclear. The CDR3 is 14 amino acids. The germline V and J ends were trimmed by 1 base and 2 bases, with 6 bases remaining between them. The V gene's germline CDR1 is SGHVS and CDR2 FQNEAQ.

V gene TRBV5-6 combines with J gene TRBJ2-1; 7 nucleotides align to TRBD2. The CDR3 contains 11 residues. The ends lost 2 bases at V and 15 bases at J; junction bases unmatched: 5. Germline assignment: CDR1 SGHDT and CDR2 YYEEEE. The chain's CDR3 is CASSFGGSPFF. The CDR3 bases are TGTGCCAGCAGCTTTGGCGGGAGTCCGTTCTTC.

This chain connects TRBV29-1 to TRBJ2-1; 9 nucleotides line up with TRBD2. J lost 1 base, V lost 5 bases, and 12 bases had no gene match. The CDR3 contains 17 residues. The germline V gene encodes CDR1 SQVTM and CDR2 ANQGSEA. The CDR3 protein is CSVPLVERGASYNEQFF. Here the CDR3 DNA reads TGCAGCGTTCCCCTCGTGGAGCGGGGGGCTTCCTACAATGAGCAGTTCTTC.

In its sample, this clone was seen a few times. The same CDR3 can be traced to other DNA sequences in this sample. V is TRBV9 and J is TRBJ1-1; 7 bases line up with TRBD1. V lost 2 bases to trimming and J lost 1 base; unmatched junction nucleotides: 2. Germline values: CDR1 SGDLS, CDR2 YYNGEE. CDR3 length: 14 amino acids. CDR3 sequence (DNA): TGTGCCAGCAGCGTCGAGGGGGCGAACACTGAAGCTTTCTTT. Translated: CASSVEGANTEAFF.

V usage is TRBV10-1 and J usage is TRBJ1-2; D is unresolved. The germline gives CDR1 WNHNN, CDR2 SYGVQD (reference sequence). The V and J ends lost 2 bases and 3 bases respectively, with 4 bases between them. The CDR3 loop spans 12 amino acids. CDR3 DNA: TGCGCCAGCAGTGAGGGGGACTATGGCTACACCTTC. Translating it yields CASSEGDYGYTF.